A single sample is the source of the 3 T cell receptor beta chains below, sequenced in a study of spatial heterogeneity in lung cancer. Time point meaning: sample taken at primary tumor resection. In each case, whole RNA from tumor, nontumor lung or frozen PBMC was sequenced unsorted. TCRdb passed the 5' RACE reads through MiXCR, listing each CDR3 protein once. The sample yields around 92,000 distinct CDR3 sequences, about 12% seen once. The starting material was PBMCs, obtained at surgery. Receptors originate from a male donor with early-stage non-small cell lung cancer.

This clonotype came up a few times. The chain combines TRBV12-3 or TRBV12-4 with TRBJ2-1; 7 bases fit TRBD2. The length of the CDR3 is 14 residues. V shed 6 bases and J 2 bases; nucleotides not matched to a gene: 4. CDR3 in DNA: TGTGCCAGCAGGGGGGGGTTAACCTACAATGAGCAGTTCTTC. Its translation: CASRGGLTYNEQFF.

This clonotype was seen more than once but under ten times. The chain combines TRBV7-9 with TRBJ2-5; D remains unclear. Trimming cost V 5 bases and J 4 bases, with 8 bases left between them. CDR1 SEHNR and CDR2 FQNEAQ come from the germline V gene (reference sequence). This CDR3 has 12 residues. CDR3 loop: CASSRDLETQYF. CDR3 coding DNA: TGTGCCAGCAGCCGAGACCTAGAGACCCAGTACTTC. The full variable domain, in which reference TRBV7-9 and TRBJ2-5 provide the parts outside the CDR3, is DTGVSQNPRHKITKRGQNVTFRCDPISEHNRLYWYRQTLGQGPEFLTYFQNEAQLEKSRLLSDRFSAERPKGSFSTLEIQRTEQGDSAMYLCASSRDLETQYFGPGTRLLVL.

This clonotype was seen more than once but under ten times. The rearrangement links TRBV7-2 to TRBJ2-5; D gene unclear. CDR3 length: 13 amino acids. CDR1 is SGHTA, CDR2 FQGNSA, per germline. V was pared by 5 bases and J by 1 base, with 8 bases between. The CDR3 DNA follows: TGTGCCAGCAGCCCTAATAGCCAAGAGACCCAGTACTTC. Protein product: CASSPNSQETQYF.